The 23 T cell receptor beta chains below all came from one sample that was sequenced in a study of regulatory T cells in long-lasting Graves disease. Time point specified: newly diagnosed GD, antithyroid drugs for less than 3 months. Construction of the TCR library relied on RNA isolated from PBMCs. Building of the TCR beta libraries involved iRepertoire HTBI primers and Arm-PCR of CDR3 regions. TCRdb fed the multiplex PCR reads into MiXCR, producing one record per CDR3 protein. In the table there are 400,000 to 500,000 distinct CDR3 sequences, 11% to 15% of which are singletons. These data also featured in a second study, about T cells in Graves' hyperthyroidism and ophthalmopathy.

Sequenced material: peripheral blood mononuclear cells (PBMCs), taken at new diagnosis, from a patient treated with antithyroid drugs. The receptors here all came from a woman aged 45-65 years with Graves disease.

There are a few counts of this clonotype. The V call is TRBV29-1, the J call TRBJ2-7, with TRBD2 matching 10 bases. Unmatched junction bases numbered 13, after V lost 2 bases and J lost 0 bases. The CDR3 loop spans 18 amino acids. Germline assignment: CDR1 SQVTM and CDR2 ANQGSEA. CDR3 in DNA: TGCAGCGTTGAAATCGGGGGGCTAGCGGGAGTTGTCTCCTACGAGCAGTACTTC. This encodes CSVEIGGLAGVVSYEQYF.

This chain connects TRBV28 to TRBJ2-7; a possible D gene is TRBD1 (6 bases). This CDR3 contains 15 residues. Germline V lookup: CDR1 MDHEN, CDR2 SYDVKM. Trimming left V 9 bases short and J 0 bases short, with 18 bases between. The CDR3 DNA is TGTGCCAGTCGAAAGGACAGAACATACTCCTACGAGCAGTACTTC. It codes for CASRKDRTYSYEQYF.

This clonotype was seen many times. The V and J genes are TRBV2 and TRBJ2-3, with 10 positions matching TRBD2. The germline V gene encodes CDR1 SNHLY and CDR2 FYNNEI. The CDR3 spans 16 residues. Germline trimming cut 4 bases from V and 5 bases from J; bases unmatched to any gene: 9. The CDR3 DNA follows: TGTGCCAGCAGTGGAGGGCTAGCGGGAGCTTTAGATACGCAGTATTTT. Translating it yields CASSGGLAGALDTQYF.

This clonotype came up a few times. The chain employs TRBV5-6 and TRBJ2-4; D unclear. CDR3 length equals 14 residues. Germline loops: CDR1 SGHDT, CDR2 YYEEEE. Trimming shortened V by 3 bases and J by 0 bases, and 7 bases separated the two germline ends. CDR3 protein: CASSSWLAKNIQYF. CDR3 coding DNA: TGTGCCAGCAGCTCATGGTTAGCCAAAAACATTCAGTACTTC. The full variable domain, with the rest looked up from reference TRBV5-6 and TRBJ2-4, is DAGVTQSPTHLIKTRGQQVTLRCSPKSGHDTVSWYQQALGQGPQFIFQYYEEEERQRGNFPDRFSGHQFPNYSSELNVNALLLGDSALYLCASSSWLAKNIQYFGAGTRLSVL.

This clonotype has a handful of counts. The rearrangement uses TRBV4-2 and TRBJ2-5; perhaps D is TRBD1 or TRBD2 (5 bases each). Germline V gene lookup returns CDR1 LGHNA and CDR2 YNFKEQ. The CDR3 is 15 amino acids. With 4 bases removed from V and 4 bases from J, the gap between germline ends came to 16 bases. The CDR3 is CASSPGDPRGETQYF. The CDR3 DNA is TGTGCCAGCAGCCCCGGGGACCCTCGGGGAGAGACCCAGTACTTC.

Written as DNA, the CDR3 is TGTGCCAGTAGTATCCTAGGACAGGATATCGAGGGCTACACCTTC. This sequence encodes CASSILGQDIEGYTF. The chain recombines TRBV19 with TRBJ1-2, with 7 bases matching TRBD1. The CDR3 contains 15 residues. Trimming cost V 3 bases and J 8 bases; bases outside gene matches: 12. CDR1 is LNHDA and CDR2 is SQIVND in the germline V gene (reference sequence). The entire variable domain, with the rest obtained from reference TRBV19 and TRBJ1-2, is as follows: DGGITQSPKYLFRKEGQNVTLSCEQNLNHDAMYWYRQDPGQGLRLIYYSQIVNDFQKGDIAEGYSVSREKKESFPLTVTSAQKNPTAFYLCASSILGQDIEGYTFGSGTRLTVV.

V gene TRBV24-1 combines with J gene TRBJ2-3, with TRBD1 identical over 8 bases. CDR1 and CDR2 (germline): KGHDR, SFDVKD. The CDR3 has 16 residues. The V segment lost 3 bases and the J segment 0 bases; nucleotides outside the gene matches: 4. The CDR3 loop is CATSDPRDRSTDTQYF. The CDR3, as DNA: TGTGCCACCAGTGATCCCCGGGACAGGAGCACAGATACGCAGTATTTT.

This clonotype was counted ten times or more. V is TRBV5-1 and J is TRBJ2-5, with 9 bases identical to TRBD1. Trimming took 6 bases from V and 2 from J; bases not matched to a gene: 8. CDR1 is SGHRS, CDR2 YFSETQ, per germline. The CDR3 loop spans 15 amino acids. CDR3 sequence: CASTQGQGGQETQYF. CDR3 nucleotide sequence: TGCGCCAGCACCCAGGGACAGGGTGGGCAAGAGACCCAGTACTTC. Full variable domain (outside the CDR3, taken from reference TRBV5-1 and TRBJ2-5): KAGVTQTPRYLIKTRGQQVTLSCSPISGHRSVSWYQQTPGQGLQFLFEYFSETQRNKGNFPGRFSGRQFSNSRSEMNVSTLELGDSALYLCASTQGQGGQETQYFGPGTRLLVL.

The chain joins TRBV29-1 to TRBJ2-1; D remains unclear. CDR3 length: 11 residues. Trimming took off 3 bases at V and 6 bases at J, with 6 bases between the two ends. Germline V CDR1 and CDR2: SQVTM, ANQGSEA. The CDR3 DNA reads as TGCAGCGTTGACGGCGGCAATGAGCAGTTCTTC. Translated, it gives CSVDGGNEQFF.

The chain's CDR3 is CASSQGTPGMNTEAFF. DNA of the CDR3: TGTGCCAGCAGCCAAGGAACCCCTGGGATGAACACTGAAGCTTTCTTT. V gene TRBV14 combines with J gene TRBJ1-1; no firm D call. The V gene's germline CDR1 is SGHDN and CDR2 FVKESK. The CDR3 runs 16 residues. Trimming cost V 1 base and J 0 bases, with 12 bases left between them.

This clonotype was detected many times. The rearrangement links TRBV7-8 to TRBJ2-7; TRBD1 matches 9 bases. Per germline, CDR1 SGHVS and CDR2 FQNEAQ. Trimming cost V 1 base and J 0 bases; bases outside gene matches: 4. The length of the CDR3 is 16 residues. CDR3 coding DNA: TGTGCCAGCAGCTTAGGGGACAGGGACAACTCCTACGAGCAGTACTTC. This codes for CASSLGDRDNSYEQYF.

This clonotype was found many times. The chain uses TRBV5-5 and TRBJ2-1, with no clear D. The CDR3 covers 14 residues. Trimming left V 0 bases short and J 6 bases short, with 10 bases between. Germline loops: CDR1 SGHKS, CDR2 YYEKEE (reference sequence). This CDR3 is CASSLEAASNEQFF. CDR3 bases: TGTGCCAGCAGCTTGGAGGCAGCTTCCAATGAGCAGTTCTTC.

The V gene is TRBV14, the J gene TRBJ2-7, with TRBD1 as a possible D gene (5 bases). Trimming removed 3 bases from V and 2 bases from J, with 8 bases in between. Germline V gene sequence: CDR1 SGHDN, CDR2 FVKESK. The CDR3 sequence is 13 residues long. The CDR3 protein is CASSHRATYEQYF. The CDR3 DNA follows: TGTGCCAGCAGCCACAGGGCAACCTACGAGCAGTACTTC.

The sample holds many counts of this clonotype. This chain uses TRBV27 with TRBJ1-5, with TRBD1 identical over 10 bases. This CDR3 is 18 amino acids long. Trimming at V came to 4 bases and at J to 6 bases, leaving 15 bases not matched to a gene. Per germline, CDR1 MNHEY and CDR2 SMNVEV (reference sequence). The CDR3 nucleotides are TGTGCCAGCAGTTCGACCAGACAGGGGGCGCCGATAACTCAGCCCCAGCATTTT. Encoded protein: CASSSTRQGAPITQPQHF.

This chain uses TRBV6-1 with TRBJ1-2; D is uncertain. CDR3 size: 14 residues. V lost 6 bases and J lost 7, with 18 bases in between. From germline, CDR1 is MNHNS and CDR2 SASEGT. The CDR3 DNA reads as TGTGCCAGCAGGGATGAAATTCGTCTCTGTGGCTACACCTTC. Translation gives CASRDEIRLCGYTF.

In the case of this clonotype: A far larger clone is a single base away, which makes a read error likely. The CDR3 nucleotides read TGTGCCAGCAGCCGACGAGGGACAGGCGAGACAGATACGCAGTATTTT. Amino acids: CASSRRGTGETDTQYF. The V and J genes are TRBV11-1 and TRBJ2-3; TRBD1 aligns across 8 bases. Losses at the gene ends were 5 bases for V and 3 bases for J; bases not matched to a gene: 10. Germline V gives CDR1 SGHAT, CDR2 FQDESV (reference sequence). The CDR3 has 16 residues. Variable domain in full (rest from reference TRBV11-1 and TRBJ2-3): EAEVAQSPRYKITEKSQAVAFWCDPISGHATLYWYRQILGQGPELLVQFQDESVVDDSQLPKDRFSAERLKGVDSTLKIQPAELGDSAMYLCASSRRGTGETDTQYFGPGTRLTVL.

This clonotype has ten or more counts. The chain links TRBV19 to TRBJ2-1; TRBD2 agrees at 7 bases. V trimming: 3 bases; J trimming: 2 bases; junction bases outside the gene matches: 7. The CDR3 is made up of 16 amino acids. Per the germline V gene, CDR1 is LNHDA and CDR2 is SQIVND (reference sequence). CDR3 DNA: TGTGCCAGTAGTATTGGCGGGAGACCCCCCTACAATGAGCAGTTCTTC. This translates into CASSIGGRPPYNEQFF.

About this clonotype itself: One base away lies a much larger clone, so this may be a sequencing read error. Since the CDR3 does not end with the conserved phenylalanine or tryptophan, this likely comes from a read error. The gene calls are TRBV28 and TRBJ2-1, with D unclear. Trimming left V 5 bases short and J 6 bases short, with 17 bases between. Germline CDR1 is MDHEN and CDR2 is SYDVKM. This CDR3 region has 15 residues. In nucleotides, the CDR3 is TGTGCCAGCAGTGACAAGTTTATGGGCAGCAATGAGCAGTTCCTC. It codes for CASSDKFMGSNEQFL.

This clonotype was detected ten times or more. V gene TRBV28 combines with J gene TRBJ2-1, with TRBD2 matching over 10 bases. The CDR3 loop spans 16 amino acids. The V gene's germline CDR1 is MDHEN and CDR2 SYDVKM. After removal of 7 bases from V and 6 bases from J, the junction contained 12 bases not matched to a gene. The CDR3 DNA follows: TGTGCCAGCACCATATCTAGCGGGAGATCGGGCAATGAGCAGTTCTTC. Translating it yields CASTISSGRSGNEQFF.

This clonotype was counted ten times or more. The rearrangement uses TRBV3-1 and TRBJ1-2; D may be TRBD1 (5 bases). The CDR3 is made up of 13 amino acids. Germline V gives CDR1 LGHDT, CDR2 YNNKEL (reference sequence). V was shortened by 4 bases and J by 4 bases, with 10 bases between the two germline ends. The CDR3 loop reads CASSLQDVYGYTF. The DNA of the CDR3 is TGTGCCAGCAGCCTACAGGACGTCTATGGCTACACCTTC.

At least ten counts were recorded for this clonotype. The chain is built from TRBV6-1 and TRBJ1-6, with D uncertain. The CDR3 extends over 12 amino acids. Germline V gene sequence: CDR1 MNHNS, CDR2 SASEGT. V lost 5 bases and J 9 bases, leaving 8 bases between the germline ends. CDR3 sequence: CASSQISSPLHF. CDR3 sequence (DNA): TGTGCCAGCAGTCAGATAAGTTCACCCCTCCACTTT.

The sample holds many counts of this clonotype. The CDR3 bases are TGTGCCAGCAGCTTAGCCCTCTTGGGGGTGGCTTTCTTT. Amino acids: CASSLALLGVAFF. The rearrangement joins TRBV11-2 to TRBJ1-1, with TRBD1 as a possible D gene (5 bases). The germline gives CDR1 SGHAT, CDR2 FQNNGV. The V gene lost 1 base and the J gene lost 11 bases, with 14 bases spanning the gap. This CDR3 spans 13 amino acids.

As for this clonotype: Just one base apart from a much larger clone, this may be a read error. V gene TRBV20-1 combines with J gene TRBJ2-5; TRBD2 agrees at 9 bases. Germline CDR1 and CDR2: DFQATT and SNEGSKA (reference sequence). CDR3 length: 17 residues. The CDR3 loop is CSAPPREGRIAGEIQYF. The CDR3 region has the DNA TGCAGTGCTCCCCCACGGGAGGGGAGGATAGCGGGAGAGATCCAGTACTTC.